This T cell receptor beta chain emerged from a study of blood T cell repertoires in COVID-19. For the study at large: From the United States, Italy and Spain came samples of acute and convalescent COVID-19. T cells, B-cell-depleted T cells, or PBMCs provided the cDNA or gDNA that served as material.

Germline assignment: CDR1 MDHEN and CDR2 SYDVKM. Trimming at V came to 6 bases and at J to 2 bases, leaving 5 bases not matched to a gene. This CDR3 comprises 15 residues. As processed by the authors: Amplification with reference gene primers provided the estimates of nucleated cell counts. Profiled with immunoSEQ multiplex PCR; TCRdb holds only in-frame clones, not every one. V and J calls and clone size are copied from that table; D and trimming were computed from the DNA. In the table there are 81,000 or so clones, approximately 92% of which are singletons. Concerning this clone: Other DNA sequences from this sample encode an identical CDR3 as well.

The sequencing sample was made of peripheral blood. The chain recombines TRBV28 with TRBJ2-1; TRBD1 agrees at 9 bases. The sequence came from a woman in her sixties with active COVID-19. The CDR3: CASRGTGITYNEQFF. In DNA, the CDR3 is TGTGCCAGCAGGGGGACAGGGATCACCTACAATGAGCAGTTCTTC.